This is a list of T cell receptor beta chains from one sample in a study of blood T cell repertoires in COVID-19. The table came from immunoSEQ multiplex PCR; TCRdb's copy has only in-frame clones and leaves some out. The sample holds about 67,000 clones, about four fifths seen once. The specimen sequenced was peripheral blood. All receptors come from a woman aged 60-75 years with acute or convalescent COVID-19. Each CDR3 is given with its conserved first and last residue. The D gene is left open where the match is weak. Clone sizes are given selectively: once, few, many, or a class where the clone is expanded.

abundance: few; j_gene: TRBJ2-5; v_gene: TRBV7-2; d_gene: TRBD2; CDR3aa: CASSSSTTSGQETQYF; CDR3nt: TGTGCCAGCAGCTCGAGCACAACTAGCGGACAAGAGACCCAGTACTTC
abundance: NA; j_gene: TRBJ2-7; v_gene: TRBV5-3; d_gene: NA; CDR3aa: CARRRYRRGGSYEQYF; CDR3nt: TGTGCCAGAAGACGGTACAGACGAGGGGGCTCCTACGAGCAGTACTTC
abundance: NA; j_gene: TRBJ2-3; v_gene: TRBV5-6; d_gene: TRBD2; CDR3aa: CASSSETSGPTGDTQYF; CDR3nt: TGTGCCAGCAGCTCCGAGACTAGCGGGCCCACTGGAGATACGCAGTATTTT
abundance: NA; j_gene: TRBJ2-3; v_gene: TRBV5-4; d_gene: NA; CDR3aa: CASSQGSRTDTQYF; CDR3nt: TGTGCCAGCAGCCAGGGGTCCAGGACAGATACGCAGTATTTT
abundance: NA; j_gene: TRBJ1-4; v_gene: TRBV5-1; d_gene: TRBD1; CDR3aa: CASSLSRQGGEKLFF; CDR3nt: TGCGCCAGCAGCCTATCACGACAGGGTGGGGAAAAACTGTTTTTT
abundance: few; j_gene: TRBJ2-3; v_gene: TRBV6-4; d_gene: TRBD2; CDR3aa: CASSDSGGPDTQYF; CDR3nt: TGTGCCAGCAGTGACAGCGGGGGCCCAGATACGCAGTATTTT
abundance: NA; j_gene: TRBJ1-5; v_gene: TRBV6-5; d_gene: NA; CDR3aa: CASSPTTGHPRLHF; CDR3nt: TGTGCCAGCAGTCCTACTACGGGACACCCAAGATTGCATTTT
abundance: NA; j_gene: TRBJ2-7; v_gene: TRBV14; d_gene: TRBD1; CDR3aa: CASSQVRGYEQYF; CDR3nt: TGTGCCAGCAGCCAAGTCAGGGGGTACGAGCAGTACTTC
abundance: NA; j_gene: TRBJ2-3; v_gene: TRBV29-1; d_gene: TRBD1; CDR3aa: CSVGQGAADTQYF; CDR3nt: TGCAGCGTGGGACAGGGGGCCGCAGATACGCAGTATTTT
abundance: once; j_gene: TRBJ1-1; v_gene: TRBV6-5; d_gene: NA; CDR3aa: CASRNQGRVEAFF; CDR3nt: TGTGCCAGCAGGAACCAGGGTCGGGTTGAAGCTTTCTTT
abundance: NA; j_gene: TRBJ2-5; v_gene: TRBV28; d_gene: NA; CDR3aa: CASSGGGAGQETQYF; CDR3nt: TGTGCCAGCAGCGGCGGGGGCGCAGGGCAAGAGACCCAGTACTTC
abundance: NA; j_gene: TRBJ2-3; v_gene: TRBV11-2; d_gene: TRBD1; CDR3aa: CASSSDRTTDTQYF; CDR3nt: TGTGCCAGCAGCTCGGACAGGACAACCGATACGCAGTATTTT
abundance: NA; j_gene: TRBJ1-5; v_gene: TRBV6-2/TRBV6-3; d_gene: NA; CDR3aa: CASSTFSNQPQHF; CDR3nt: TGTGCCAGCAGTACGTTTAGTAATCAGCCCCAGCATTTT
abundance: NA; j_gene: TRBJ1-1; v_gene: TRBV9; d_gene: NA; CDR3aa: CASSTETNTEAFF; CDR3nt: TGTGCCAGCAGCACAGAGACGAACACTGAAGCTTTCTTT
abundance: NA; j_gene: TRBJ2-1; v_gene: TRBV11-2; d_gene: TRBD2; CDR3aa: CASSRGGDNEQFF; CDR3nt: TGTGCCAGCAGCCGCGGGGGAGACAATGAGCAGTTCTTC
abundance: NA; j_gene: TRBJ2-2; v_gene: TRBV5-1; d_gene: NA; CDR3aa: CASSAAGEGTGELFF; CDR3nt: TGCGCCAGCAGCGCTGCAGGGGAGGGCACCGGGGAGCTGTTTTTT
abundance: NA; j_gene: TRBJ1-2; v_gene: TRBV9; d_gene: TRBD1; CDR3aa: CASSAQGAYGYTF; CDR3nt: TGTGCCAGCAGCGCACAGGGGGCTTATGGCTACACCTTC
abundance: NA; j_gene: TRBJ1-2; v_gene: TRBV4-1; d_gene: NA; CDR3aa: CASSPGQLSNYGYTF; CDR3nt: TGCGCCAGCAGCCCCGGACAGCTTTCTAACTATGGCTACACCTTC
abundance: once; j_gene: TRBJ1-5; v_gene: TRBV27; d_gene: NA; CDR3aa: CASKIQTGANQPQHF; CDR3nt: TGTGCCAGCAAAATCCAGACAGGAGCGAATCAGCCCCAGCATTTT
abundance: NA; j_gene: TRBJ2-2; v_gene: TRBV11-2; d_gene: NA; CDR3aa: CASSLMAGAGELFF; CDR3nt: TGTGCCAGCAGCTTAATGGCAGGGGCCGGGGAGCTGTTTTTT
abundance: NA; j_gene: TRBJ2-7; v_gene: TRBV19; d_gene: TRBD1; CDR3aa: CASSFPRTGGSTYEQYF; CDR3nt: TGTGCCAGTAGTTTCCCTCGGACAGGGGGCTCGACTTACGAGCAGTACTTC
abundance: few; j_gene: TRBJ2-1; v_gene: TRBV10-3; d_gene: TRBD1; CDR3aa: CAIRETGERYNEQFF; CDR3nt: TGTGCCATCAGGGAAACAGGGGAGAGGTACAATGAGCAGTTCTTC
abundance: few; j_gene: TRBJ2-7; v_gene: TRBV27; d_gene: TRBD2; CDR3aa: CASSLTSGGYEQYF; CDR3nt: TGTGCCAGCAGTTTAACTAGCGGGGGCTACGAGCAGTACTTC
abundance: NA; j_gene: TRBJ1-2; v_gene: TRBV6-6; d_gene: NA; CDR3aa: CASGQAAIYGYTF; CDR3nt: TGTGCCAGCGGGCAGGCCGCCATCTATGGCTACACCTTC
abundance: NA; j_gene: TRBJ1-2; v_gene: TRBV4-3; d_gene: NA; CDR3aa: CASSQGPGIHGYGYTF; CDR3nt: TGCGCCAGCAGCCAAGGCCCGGGGATTCATGGCTATGGCTACACCTTC
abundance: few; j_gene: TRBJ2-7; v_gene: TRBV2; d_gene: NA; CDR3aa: CASSEAGQGSAGGYEQYF; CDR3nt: TGTGCCAGCAGTGAAGCGGGACAGGGATCTGCGGGGGGCTACGAGCAGTACTTC
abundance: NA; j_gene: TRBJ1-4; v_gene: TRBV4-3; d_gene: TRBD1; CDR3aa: CASSQADRGNEKLFF; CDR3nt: TGCGCCAGCAGCCAAGCCGACAGGGGTAATGAAAAACTGTTTTTT
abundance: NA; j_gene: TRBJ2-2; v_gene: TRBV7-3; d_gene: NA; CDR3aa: CASSFGGHDTGELFF; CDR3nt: TGTGCCAGCAGCTTTGGGGGCCACGACACCGGGGAGCTGTTTTTT
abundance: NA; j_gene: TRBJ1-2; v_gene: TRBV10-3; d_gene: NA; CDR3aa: CAITPDTLNYGYTF; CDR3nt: TGTGCCATCACCCCGGACACCCTTAACTATGGCTACACCTTC
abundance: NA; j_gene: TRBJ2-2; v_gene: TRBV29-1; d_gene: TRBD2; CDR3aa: CSAISGGNTGELFF; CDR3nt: TGCAGCGCTATTAGCGGGGGAAACACCGGGGAGCTGTTTTTT
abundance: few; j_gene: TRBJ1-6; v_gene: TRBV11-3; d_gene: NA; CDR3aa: CASSLNGGSPLHF; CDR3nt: TGTGCCAGCAGCTTAAATGGCGGTTCACCCCTCCACTTT
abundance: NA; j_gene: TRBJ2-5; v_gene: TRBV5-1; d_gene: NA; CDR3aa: CASSLAPRETQYF; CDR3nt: TGCGCCAGCAGCTTGGCGCCTCGGGAGACCCAGTACTTC
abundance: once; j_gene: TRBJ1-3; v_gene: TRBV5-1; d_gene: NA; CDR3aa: CASSLGGGGNTIYF; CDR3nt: TGCGCCAGCAGCTTGGGTGGCGGCGGAAACACCATATATTTT
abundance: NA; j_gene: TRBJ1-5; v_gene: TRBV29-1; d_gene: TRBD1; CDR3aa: CSVVYGTGKNQPQHF; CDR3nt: TGCAGCGTTGTTTATGGGACAGGGAAAAATCAGCCCCAGCATTTT
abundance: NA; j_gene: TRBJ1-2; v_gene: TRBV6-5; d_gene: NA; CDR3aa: CASSYSGTEFYGYTF; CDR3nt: TGTGCCAGCAGTTACTCCGGGACTGAATTTTATGGCTACACCTTC
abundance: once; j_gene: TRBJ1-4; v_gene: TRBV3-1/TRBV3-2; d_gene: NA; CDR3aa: CASSQEFQVAPTNEKLFF; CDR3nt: TGTGCCAGCAGCCAAGAGTTCCAGGTGGCGCCAACTAATGAAAAACTGTTTTTT
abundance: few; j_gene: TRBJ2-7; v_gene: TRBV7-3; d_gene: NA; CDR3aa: CASSLDGSAGEQYF; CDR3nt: TGTGCCAGCAGCTTAGATGGATCAGCGGGCGAGCAGTACTTC
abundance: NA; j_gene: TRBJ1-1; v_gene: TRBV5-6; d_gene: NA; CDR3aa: CASSFGARKTEAFF; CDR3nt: TGTGCCAGCAGCTTTGGGGCGCGGAAAACTGAAGCTTTCTTT
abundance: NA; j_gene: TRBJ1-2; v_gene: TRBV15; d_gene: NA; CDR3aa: CATSRAGGFGGYTF; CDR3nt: TGTGCCACCAGCAGAGCTGGGGGGTTCGGGGGCTACACCTTC
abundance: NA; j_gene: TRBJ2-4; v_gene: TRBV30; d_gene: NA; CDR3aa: CAWSVSGGAFAKNIQYF; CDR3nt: TGTGCCTGGAGTGTTTCTGGGGGGGCTTTCGCCAAAAACATTCAGTACTTC
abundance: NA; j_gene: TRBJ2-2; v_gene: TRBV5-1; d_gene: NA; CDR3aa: CASSLERGLGTGELFF; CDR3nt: TGCGCCAGCAGCTTGGAAAGAGGGCTGGGGACCGGGGAGCTGTTTTTT
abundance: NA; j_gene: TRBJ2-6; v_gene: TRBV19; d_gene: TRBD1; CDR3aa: CASMGQHSGANVLTF; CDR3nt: TGTGCCAGTATGGGACAGCACTCTGGGGCCAACGTCCTGACTTTC
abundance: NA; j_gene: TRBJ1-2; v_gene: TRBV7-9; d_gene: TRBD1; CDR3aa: CASSLTGQGSYGYTF; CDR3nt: TGTGCCAGCAGCTTAACCGGACAGGGGTCCTATGGCTACACCTTC